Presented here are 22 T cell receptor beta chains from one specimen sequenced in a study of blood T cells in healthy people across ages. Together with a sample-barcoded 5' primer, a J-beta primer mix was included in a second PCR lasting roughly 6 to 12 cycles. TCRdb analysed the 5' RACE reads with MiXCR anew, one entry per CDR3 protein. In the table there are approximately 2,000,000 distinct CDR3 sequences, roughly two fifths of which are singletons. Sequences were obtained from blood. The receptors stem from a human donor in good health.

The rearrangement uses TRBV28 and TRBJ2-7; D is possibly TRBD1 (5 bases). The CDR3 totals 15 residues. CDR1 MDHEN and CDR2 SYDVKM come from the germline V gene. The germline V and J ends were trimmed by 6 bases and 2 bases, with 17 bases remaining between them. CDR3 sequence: CASSLGQLSPYEQYF. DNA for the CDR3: TGTGCCAGCAGCCTCGGACAACTATCCCCCTACGAGCAGTACTTC.

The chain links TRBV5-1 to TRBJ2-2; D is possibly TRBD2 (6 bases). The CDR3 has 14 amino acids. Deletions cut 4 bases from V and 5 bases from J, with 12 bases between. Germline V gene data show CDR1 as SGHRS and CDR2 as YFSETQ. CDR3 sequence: CASSPGTATGELFF. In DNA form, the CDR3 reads TGCGCCAGCAGCCCAGGGACTGCGACCGGGGAGCTGTTTTTT.

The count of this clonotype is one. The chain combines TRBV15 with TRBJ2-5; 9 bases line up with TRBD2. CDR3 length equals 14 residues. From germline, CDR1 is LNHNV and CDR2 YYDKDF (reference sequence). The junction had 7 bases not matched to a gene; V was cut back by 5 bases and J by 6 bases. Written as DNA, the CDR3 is TGTGCCACCAGCCCGAGCGGGGGGTGCAAGACCCAGTACTTC. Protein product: CATSPSGGCKTQYF. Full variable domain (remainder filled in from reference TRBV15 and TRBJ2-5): DAMVIQNPRYQVTQFGKPVTLSCSQTLNHNVMYWYQQKSSQAPKLLFHYYDKDFNNEADTPDNFQSRRPNTSFCFLDIRSPGLGDTAMYLCATSPSGGCKTQYFGPGTRLLVL.

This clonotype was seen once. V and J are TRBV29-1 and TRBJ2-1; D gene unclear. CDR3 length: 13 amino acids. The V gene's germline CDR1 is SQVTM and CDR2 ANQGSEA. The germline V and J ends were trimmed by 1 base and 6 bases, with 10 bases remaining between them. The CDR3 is CSVEVSDFNEQFF. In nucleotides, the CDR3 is TGCAGCGTTGAAGTGTCCGACTTCAATGAGCAGTTCTTC.

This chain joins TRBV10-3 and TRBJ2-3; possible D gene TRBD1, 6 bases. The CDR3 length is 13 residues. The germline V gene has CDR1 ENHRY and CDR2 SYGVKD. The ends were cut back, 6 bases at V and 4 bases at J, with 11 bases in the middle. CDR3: CAIRGAAADTQYF. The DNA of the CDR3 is TGTGCCATCAGGGGGGCCGCCGCAGATACGCAGTATTTT.

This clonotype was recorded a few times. The CDR3 nucleotides are TGTGCCAGCAGTTTCTTCTTCCTTGCAGGGGAGGGTACTGAAGCTTTCTTT. Amino acid sequence: CASSFFFLAGEGTEAFF. J is TRBJ1-1 and V is TRBV12-3 or TRBV12-4, with a weak D call TRBD1 (6 bases). V was pared by 3 bases and J by 5 bases, with 22 bases between. This CDR3 region has 17 residues.

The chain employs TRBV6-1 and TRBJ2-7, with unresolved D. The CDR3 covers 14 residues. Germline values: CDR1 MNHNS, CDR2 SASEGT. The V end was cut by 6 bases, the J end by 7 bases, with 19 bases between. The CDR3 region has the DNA TGTGCCAGCAGCACCGTTTCTCCTCGAGAAGAGCAGTACTTC. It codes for CASSTVSPREEQYF.

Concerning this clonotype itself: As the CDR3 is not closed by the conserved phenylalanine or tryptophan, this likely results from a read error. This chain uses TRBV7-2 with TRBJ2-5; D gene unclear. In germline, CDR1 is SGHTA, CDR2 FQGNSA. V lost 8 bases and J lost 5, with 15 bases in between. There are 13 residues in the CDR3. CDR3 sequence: CASRSAGPETQYC. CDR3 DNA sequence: TGTGCCAGCCGGTCGGCAGGACCGGAGACCCAGTACTGC.

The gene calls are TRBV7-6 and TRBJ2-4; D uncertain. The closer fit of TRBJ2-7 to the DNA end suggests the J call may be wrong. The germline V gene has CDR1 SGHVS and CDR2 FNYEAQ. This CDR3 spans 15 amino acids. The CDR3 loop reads CASSLETGSTYEQYF. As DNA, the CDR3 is TGTGCCAGCAGCTTAGAGACCGGGTCAACATACGAGCAGTACTTC.

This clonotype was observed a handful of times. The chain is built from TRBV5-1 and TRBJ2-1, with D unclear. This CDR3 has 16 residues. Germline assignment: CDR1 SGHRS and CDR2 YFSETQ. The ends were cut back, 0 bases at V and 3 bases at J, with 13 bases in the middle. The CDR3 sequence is CASSLAGRSDYNEQFF. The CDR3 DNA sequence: TGCGCCAGCAGCTTGGCCGGACGGTCGGACTACAATGAGCAGTTCTTC.

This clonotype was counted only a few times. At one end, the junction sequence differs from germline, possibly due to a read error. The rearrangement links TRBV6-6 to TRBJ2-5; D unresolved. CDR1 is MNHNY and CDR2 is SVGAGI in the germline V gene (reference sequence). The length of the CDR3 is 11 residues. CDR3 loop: CASGRQETQYF. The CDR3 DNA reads TGTGCCAGCGGGCGTCAAGAAACCCAGTACTTC.

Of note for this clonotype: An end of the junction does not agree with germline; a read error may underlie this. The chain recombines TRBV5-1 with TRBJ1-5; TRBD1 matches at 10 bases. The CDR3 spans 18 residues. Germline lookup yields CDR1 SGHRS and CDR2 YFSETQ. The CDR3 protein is CASSLGDRGRWPGQPRHF. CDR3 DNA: TGCGCCAGCAGCTTGGGGGACAGGGGTCGATGGCCCGGTCAGCCCCGGCATTTT.

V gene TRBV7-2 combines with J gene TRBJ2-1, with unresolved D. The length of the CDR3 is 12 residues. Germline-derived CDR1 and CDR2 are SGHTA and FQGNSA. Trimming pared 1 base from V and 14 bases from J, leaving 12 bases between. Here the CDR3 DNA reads TGTGCCAGCAGCTTAGGTCCCCGTTTGAAGTTCTTC. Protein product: CASSLGPRLKFF.

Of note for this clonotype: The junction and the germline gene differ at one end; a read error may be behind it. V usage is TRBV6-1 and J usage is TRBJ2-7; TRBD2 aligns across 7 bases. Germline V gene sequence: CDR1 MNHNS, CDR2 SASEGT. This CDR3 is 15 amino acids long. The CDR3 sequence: CACSEAGPGPPEQYF. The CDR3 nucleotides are TGTGCCTGCAGTGAAGCGGGACCGGGACCCCCCGAGCAGTACTTC.

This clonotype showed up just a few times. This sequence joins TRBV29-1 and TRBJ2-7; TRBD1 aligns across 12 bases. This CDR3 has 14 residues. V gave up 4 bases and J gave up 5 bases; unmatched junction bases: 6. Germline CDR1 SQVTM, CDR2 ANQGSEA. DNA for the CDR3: TGCAGCGTTGGTGCGGGACAGGGGGCTGACGAGCAGTACTTC. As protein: CSVGAGQGADEQYF.

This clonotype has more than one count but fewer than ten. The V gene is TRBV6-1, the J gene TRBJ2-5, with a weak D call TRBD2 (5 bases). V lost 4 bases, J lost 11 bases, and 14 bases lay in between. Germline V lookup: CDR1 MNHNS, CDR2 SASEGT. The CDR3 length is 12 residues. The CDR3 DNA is TGTGCCAGCAGTGCGACACGGGAAGAGCAGTACTTC. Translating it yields CASSATREEQYF.

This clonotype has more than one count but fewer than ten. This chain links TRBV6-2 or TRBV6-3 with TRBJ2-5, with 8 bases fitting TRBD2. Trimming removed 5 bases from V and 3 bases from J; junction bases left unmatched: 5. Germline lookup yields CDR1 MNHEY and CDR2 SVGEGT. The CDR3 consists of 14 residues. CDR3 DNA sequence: TGTGCCAGCAGTGGACTAGCCATGGAAGAGACCCAGTACTTC. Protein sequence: CASSGLAMEETQYF.

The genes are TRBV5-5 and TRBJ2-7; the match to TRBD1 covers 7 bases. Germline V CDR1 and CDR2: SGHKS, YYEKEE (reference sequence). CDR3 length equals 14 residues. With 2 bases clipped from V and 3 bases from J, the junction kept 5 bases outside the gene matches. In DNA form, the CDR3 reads TGTGCCAGCAGCTTCCGGGACAGCAACTACGAGCAGTACTTC. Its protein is CASSFRDSNYEQYF.

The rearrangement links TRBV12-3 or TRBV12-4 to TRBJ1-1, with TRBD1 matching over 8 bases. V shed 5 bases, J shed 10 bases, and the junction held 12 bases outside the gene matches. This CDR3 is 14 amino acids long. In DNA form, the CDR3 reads TGTGCCAGCAGTCCTTGGACAGGGTCCAGGGTAGCTTTCTTT. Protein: CASSPWTGSRVAFF.

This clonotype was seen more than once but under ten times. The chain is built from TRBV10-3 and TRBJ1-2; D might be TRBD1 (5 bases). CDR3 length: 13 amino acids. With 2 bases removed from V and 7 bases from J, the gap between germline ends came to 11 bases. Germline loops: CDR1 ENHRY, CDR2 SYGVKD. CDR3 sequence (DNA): TGTGCCATCAGTGAGGCGGGGGACTGTGGCTACACCTTC. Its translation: CAISEAGDCGYTF.

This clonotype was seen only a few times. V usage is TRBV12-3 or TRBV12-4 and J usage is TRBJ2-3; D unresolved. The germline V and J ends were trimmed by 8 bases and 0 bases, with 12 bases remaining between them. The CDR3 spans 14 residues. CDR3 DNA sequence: TGTGCCAGCCGCCTATTCTCGAGCACAGATACGCAGTATTTT. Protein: CASRLFSSTDTQYF.

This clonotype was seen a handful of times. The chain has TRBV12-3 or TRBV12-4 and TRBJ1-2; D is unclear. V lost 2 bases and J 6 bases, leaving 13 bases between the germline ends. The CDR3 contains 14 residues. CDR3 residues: CASSLQPFAHGYTF. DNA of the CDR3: TGTGCCAGCAGTTTACAGCCTTTTGCCCATGGCTACACCTTC.